The present TCR beta chain was sequenced within a study of OX40 agonist ivuxolimab in advanced cancers. Overall study context: While on treatment, patients had intravenous ivuxolimab at 0.01 to 10 mg/kg every 2 weeks. People in dose escalation had one of these cancers: hepatocellular carcinoma, melanoma, renal cell or head and neck cancer.

V was cut by 1 base and J by 4 bases, with 7 bases left in between. The V gene's germline CDR1 is SGHAT and CDR2 FQNNGV. The CDR3 has 13 residues. Produced via immunoSEQ multiplex PCR; TCRdb's table is partial and in-frame only. The profile shows 45,000 to 50,000 clones, under 95% of them singletons. The chain has TRBV11-2 and TRBJ2-5; no clear D gene. The sample consisted of CD4+ or CD8+ T cells sorted from blood, taken in a trial of the OX40 agonist ivuxolimab. The sequence was obtained from an adult with an advanced solid tumor such as melanoma, head and neck, liver or kidney cancer. The CDR3 sequence is CASSLVSSETQYF. The CDR3 DNA reads as TGTGCCAGCAGCTTAGTTTCATCAGAGACCCAGTACTTC.